This TCR beta chain was identified in a study of T cells in Graves' hyperthyroidism and ophthalmopathy. In its sample, this clonotype was seen a few times. There are 15 residues in the CDR3. Germline V gene lookup returns CDR1 SGHTA and CDR2 FQGNSA. V dropped 5 bases and J dropped 2; count of bases not matched to a gene: 6. Amplified regions were TCR beta CDR3 sequences from RNA transcripts. RT-PCR in the first round (using the HTBI primer set) targeted the TCR CDR3. TCRdb ran MiXCR on the multiplex PCR reads and lists one entry per CDR3 protein. The repertoire holds approximately 700,000 distinct CDR3 sequences, with less than 45% as singletons.

The receptor was derived from an adult man with Graves' disease, either hyperthyroidism or ophthalmopathy (not recorded which). The V call is TRBV7-2, the J call TRBJ2-7, with 10 nucleotides matching TRBD1. The source material was peripheral blood or thyroid tissue (not recorded which). CDR3 DNA: TGTGCCAGCAGCGGACCGGGACAGGGGCCCTACGAGCAGTACTTC. Its protein product is CASSGPGQGPYEQYF. Drawing the rest from reference TRBV7-2 and TRBJ2-7, the complete variable domain is GAGVSQSPSNKVTEKGKDVELRCDPISGHTALYWYRQSLGQGLEFLIYFQGNSAPDKSGLPSDRFSAERTGGSVSTLTIQRTQQEDSAVYLCASSGPGQGPYEQYFGPGTRLTVT.